Sequencing of this TCR beta chain was carried out in a study of beta chain features in type 1 diabetes. Sequencing targeted expressed TCRB transcripts, as all isolated RNA had been reverse transcribed. Clones were sequenced by immunoSEQ multiplex PCR, and TCRdb holds only the in-frame ones, with some missing. The repertoire includes roughly 240,000 clones, 12% to 15% of them detected once, and roughly 0.024% sits in the top ten. Using CD45RO/CCR7/CD25/CD127/CD95/CD27, CD4+ naive, central memory, regulatory and stem cell-like memory cells were sorted. General study points: Insertions were fewer and deletions more numerous at VDJ junctions in type 1 diabetes patients.

A word on this clone: The antigen remains unidentified.

The CDR3 covers 16 residues. Germline CDR1 and CDR2: MNHEY and SMNVEV (reference sequence). Trimming removed 5 bases from V and 3 bases from J; junction bases left unmatched: 9. V gene TRBV27 combines with J gene TRBJ2-2; TRBD1 aligns across 7 bases. This clonotype originated in a woman between 40 and 55 years old in good health. The sequenced sample consisted of naive CD4+ T cells from blood. The CDR3 sequence: CASSEGTALYTGELFF. DNA for the CDR3: TGTGCCAGCAGTGAAGGGACAGCCCTTTACACCGGGGAGCTGTTTTTT.